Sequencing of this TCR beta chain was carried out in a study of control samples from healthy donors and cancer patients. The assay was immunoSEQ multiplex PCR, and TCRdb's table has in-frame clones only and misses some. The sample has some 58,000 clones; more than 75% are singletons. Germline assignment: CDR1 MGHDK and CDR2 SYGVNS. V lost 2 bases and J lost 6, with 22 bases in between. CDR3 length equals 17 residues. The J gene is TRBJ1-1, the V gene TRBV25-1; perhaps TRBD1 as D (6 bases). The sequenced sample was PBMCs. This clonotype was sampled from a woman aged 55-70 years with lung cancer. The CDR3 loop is CASSEHAGMGGEAEAFF. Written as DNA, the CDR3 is TGTGCCAGCAGTGAACACGCCGGTATGGGGGGCGAGGCTGAAGCTTTCTTT.